This TCR beta chain is drawn from a study of cytomegalovirus exposure and HLA in healthy donors. Across the study: From approximately 170 million T cells, an earlier analysis saw 120 million or so unique TCR beta sequences.

Study-wide findings and caveats: An analysis done earlier found most TCR beta V segments productive about 87% or about 30% of the time.

As to this clone: No antigen is known for it.

The CDR3 has 18 amino acids. V lost 0 bases to trimming and J lost 5 bases; unmatched junction nucleotides: 11. Germline lookup yields CDR1 SGDLS and CDR2 YYNGEE. Vbeta (60) and Jbeta (13) primers were used in the PCR. Sequencing used immunoSEQ multiplex PCR; TCRdb keeps in-frame clones, though not all of them. Found here are about 160,000 clones, approximately 72% of them singletons; the top ten hold around 2.1%. The specimen was PBMCs. This chain joins TRBV9 and TRBJ2-5; 12 bases are a match to TRBD2. This TCR derives from a female donor in good health and CMV-seronegative. Here the CDR3 reads CASSVGLRLAGALETQYF. CDR3 nucleotides: TGTGCCAGCAGCGTAGGTCTCCGACTAGCGGGAGCCCTCGAGACCCAGTACTTC. Complete variable domain (other parts from reference TRBV9 and TRBJ2-5): DSGVTQTPKHLITATGQRVTLRCSPRSGDLSVYWYQQSLDQGLQFLIQYYNGEERAKGNILERFSAQQFPDLHSELNLSSLELGDSALYFCASSVGLRLAGALETQYFGPGTRLLVL.